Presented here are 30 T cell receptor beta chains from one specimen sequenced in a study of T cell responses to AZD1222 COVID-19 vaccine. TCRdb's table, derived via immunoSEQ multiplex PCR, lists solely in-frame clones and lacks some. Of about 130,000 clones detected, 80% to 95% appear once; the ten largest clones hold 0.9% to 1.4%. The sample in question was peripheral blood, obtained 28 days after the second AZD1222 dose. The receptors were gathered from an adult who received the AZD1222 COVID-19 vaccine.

CDR3 DNA sequence: TGTGCCAGCAGCTCAGTAGCGGGAGGGAGTAGGGATACGCAGTATTTT. This encodes CASSSVAGGSRDTQYF. The chain links TRBV7-3 to TRBJ2-3; the match to TRBD2 covers 11 bases. CDR1 is SGHTA and CDR2 is FQGTGA in the germline V gene. V gave up 4 bases and J gave up 6 bases; unmatched junction bases: 9. The CDR3 is 16 residues long.

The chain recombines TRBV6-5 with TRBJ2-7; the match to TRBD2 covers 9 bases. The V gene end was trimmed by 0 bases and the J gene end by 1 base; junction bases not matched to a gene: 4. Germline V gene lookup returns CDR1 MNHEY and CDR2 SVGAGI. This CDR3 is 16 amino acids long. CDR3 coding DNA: TGTGCCAGCAGTTACTCGATAACTAGCGGGTCCTACGAGCAGTACTTC. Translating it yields CASSYSITSGSYEQYF.

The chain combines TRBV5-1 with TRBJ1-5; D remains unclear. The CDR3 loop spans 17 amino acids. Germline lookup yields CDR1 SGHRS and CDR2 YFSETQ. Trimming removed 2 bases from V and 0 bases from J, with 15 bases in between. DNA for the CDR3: TGCGCCAGCAGCTTTCCCAATCAAGAATATAGCAATCAGCCCCAGCATTTT. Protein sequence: CASSFPNQEYSNQPQHF.

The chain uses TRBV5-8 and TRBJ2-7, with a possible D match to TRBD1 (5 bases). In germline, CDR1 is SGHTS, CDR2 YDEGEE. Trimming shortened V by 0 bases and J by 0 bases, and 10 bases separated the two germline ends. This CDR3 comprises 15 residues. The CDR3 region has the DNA TGTGCCAGCAGCTTGGCAGGGTTAGCCTCCTACGAGCAGTACTTC. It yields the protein CASSLAGLASYEQYF.

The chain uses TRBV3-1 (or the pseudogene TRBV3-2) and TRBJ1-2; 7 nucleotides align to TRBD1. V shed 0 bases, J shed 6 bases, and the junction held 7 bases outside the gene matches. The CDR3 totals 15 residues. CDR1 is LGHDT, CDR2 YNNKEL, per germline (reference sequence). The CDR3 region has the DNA TGTGCCAGCAGCCAAGAATGGCAGGGGGTGGATGGCTACACCTTC. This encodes CASSQEWQGVDGYTF.

This CDR3 is CASSPNGVKAFF. The CDR3 DNA reads TGTGCCAGCAGCCCAAACGGGGTGAAAGCTTTCTTT. The rearrangement joins TRBV12-3 or TRBV12-4 to TRBJ1-1; no clear D. The CDR3 consists of 12 residues. Trimming removed 6 bases from V and 9 bases from J, with 14 bases in between.

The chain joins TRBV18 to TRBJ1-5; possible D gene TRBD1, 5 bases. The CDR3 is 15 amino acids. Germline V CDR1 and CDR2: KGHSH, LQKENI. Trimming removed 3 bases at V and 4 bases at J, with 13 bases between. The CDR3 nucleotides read TGTGCCAGCTCACCTAATAGACAGAATAATCAGCCCCAGCATTTT. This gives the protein CASSPNRQNNQPQHF.

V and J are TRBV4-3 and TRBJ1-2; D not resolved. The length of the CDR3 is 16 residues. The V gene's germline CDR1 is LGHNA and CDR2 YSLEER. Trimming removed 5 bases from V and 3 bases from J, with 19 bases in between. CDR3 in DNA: TGCGCCAGCAGCAAAAGCGGGCGGCGGGTCGACTATGGCTACACCTTC. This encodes CASSKSGRRVDYGYTF.

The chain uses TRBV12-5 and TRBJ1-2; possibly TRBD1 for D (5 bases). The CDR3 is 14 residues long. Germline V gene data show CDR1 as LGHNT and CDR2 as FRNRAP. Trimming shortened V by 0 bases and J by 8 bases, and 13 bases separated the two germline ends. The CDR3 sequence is CASGLVGGEMGYTF. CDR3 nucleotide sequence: TGTGCTAGTGGTTTGGTAGGAGGGGAGATGGGCTACACCTTC.

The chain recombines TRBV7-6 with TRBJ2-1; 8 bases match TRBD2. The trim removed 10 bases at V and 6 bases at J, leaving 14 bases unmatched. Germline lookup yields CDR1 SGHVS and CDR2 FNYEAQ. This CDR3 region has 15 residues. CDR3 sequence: CATTAKAGGLNEQFF. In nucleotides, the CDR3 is TGTGCCACAACTGCAAAGGCGGGAGGCCTCAATGAGCAGTTCTTC.

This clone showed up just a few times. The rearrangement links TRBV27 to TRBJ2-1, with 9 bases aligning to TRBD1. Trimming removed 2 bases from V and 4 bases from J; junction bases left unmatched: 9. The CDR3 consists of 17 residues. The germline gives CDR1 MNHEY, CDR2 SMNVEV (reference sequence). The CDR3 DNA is TGTGCCAGCAGTTTAGGTCCCCGGGACAGGGTTTACAATGAGCAGTTCTTC. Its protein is CASSLGPRDRVYNEQFF.

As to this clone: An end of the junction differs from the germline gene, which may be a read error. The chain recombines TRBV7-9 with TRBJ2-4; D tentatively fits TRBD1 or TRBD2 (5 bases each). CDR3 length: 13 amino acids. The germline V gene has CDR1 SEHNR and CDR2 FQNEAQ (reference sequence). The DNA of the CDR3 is TGTGCCAGCAGTTTAGGAGGTTCCGGGACTCAGTACTTC. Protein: CASSLGGSGTQYF.

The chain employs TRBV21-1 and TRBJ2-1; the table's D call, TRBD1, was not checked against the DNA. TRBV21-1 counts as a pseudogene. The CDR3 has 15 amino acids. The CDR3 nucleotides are TGTGCCAGCAGCAAAAGGGAACAGGGGTATTTTGAGCAGTTCTTC. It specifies CASSKREQGYFEQFF.

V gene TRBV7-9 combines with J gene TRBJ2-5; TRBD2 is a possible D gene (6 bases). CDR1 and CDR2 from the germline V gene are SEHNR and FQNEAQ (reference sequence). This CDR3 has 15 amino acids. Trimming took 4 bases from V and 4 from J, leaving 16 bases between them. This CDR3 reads CASSSRTDYRETQYF. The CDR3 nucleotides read TGTGCCAGCAGCTCCCGGACGGACTACCGAGAGACCCAGTACTTC. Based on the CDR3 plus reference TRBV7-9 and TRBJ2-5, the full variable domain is DTGVSQNPRHKITKRGQNVTFRCDPISEHNRLYWYRQTLGQGPEFLTYFQNEAQLEKSRLLSDRFSAERPKGSFSTLEIQRTEQGDSAMYLCASSSRTDYRETQYFGPGTRLLVL.

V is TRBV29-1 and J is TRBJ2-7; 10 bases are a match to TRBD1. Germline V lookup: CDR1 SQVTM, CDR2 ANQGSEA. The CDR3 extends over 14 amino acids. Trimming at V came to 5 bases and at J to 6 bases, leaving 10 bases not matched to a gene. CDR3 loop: CSVQSRDRGSEQYF. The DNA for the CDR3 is TGCAGCGTTCAATCCCGGGACAGGGGCTCCGAGCAGTACTTC.

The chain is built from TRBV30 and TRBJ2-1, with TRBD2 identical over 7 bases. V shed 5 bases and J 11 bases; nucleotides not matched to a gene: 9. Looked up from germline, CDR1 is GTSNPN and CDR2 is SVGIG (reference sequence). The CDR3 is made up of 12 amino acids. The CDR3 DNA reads TGTGCCTGGCCCACAGACGGGGGGAAGCAGTTCTTC. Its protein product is CAWPTDGGKQFF.

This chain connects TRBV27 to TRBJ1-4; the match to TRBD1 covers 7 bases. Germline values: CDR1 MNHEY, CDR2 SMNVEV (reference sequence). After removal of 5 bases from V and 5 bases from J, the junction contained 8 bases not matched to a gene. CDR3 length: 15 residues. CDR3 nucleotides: TGTGCCAGCAGTCGTAGGGGGCTCCTAAATGAAAAACTGTTTTTT. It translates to CASSRRGLLNEKLFF.

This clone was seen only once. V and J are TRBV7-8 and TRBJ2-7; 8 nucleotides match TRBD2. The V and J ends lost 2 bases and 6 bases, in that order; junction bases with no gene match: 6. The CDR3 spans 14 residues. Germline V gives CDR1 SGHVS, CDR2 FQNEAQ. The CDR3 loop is CASSLPGGSPEQYF. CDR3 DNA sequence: TGTGCCAGCAGCTTACCGGGAGGGTCCCCCGAGCAGTACTTC.

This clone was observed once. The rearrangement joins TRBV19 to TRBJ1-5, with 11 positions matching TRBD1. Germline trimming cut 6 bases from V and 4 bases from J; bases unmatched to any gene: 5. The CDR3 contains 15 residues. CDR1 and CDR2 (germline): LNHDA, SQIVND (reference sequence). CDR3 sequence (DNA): TGTGCCAGTAGCCGGGACAGGGGGGCTAATCAGCCCCAGCATTTT. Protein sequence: CASSRDRGANQPQHF.

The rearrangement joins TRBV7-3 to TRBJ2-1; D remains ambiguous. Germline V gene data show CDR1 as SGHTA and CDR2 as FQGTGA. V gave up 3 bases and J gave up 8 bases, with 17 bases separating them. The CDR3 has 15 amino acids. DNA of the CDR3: TGTGCCAGCAGCTTTTCCGGATTAGTCAGTGATGAGCAGTTCTTC. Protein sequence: CASSFSGLVSDEQFF.

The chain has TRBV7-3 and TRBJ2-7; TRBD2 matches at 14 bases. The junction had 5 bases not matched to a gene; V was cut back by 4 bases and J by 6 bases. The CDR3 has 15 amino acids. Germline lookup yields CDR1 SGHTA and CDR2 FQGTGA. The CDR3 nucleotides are TGTGCCAGCAGCTCGGGACTAGCGGGAGTAGTCGAGCAGTACTTC. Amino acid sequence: CASSSGLAGVVEQYF.

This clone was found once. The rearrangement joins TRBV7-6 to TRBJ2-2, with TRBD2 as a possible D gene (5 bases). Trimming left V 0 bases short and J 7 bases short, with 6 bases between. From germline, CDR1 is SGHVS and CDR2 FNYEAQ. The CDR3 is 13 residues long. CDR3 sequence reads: CASSLAGIGELFF. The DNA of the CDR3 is TGTGCCAGCAGCTTAGCCGGGATCGGGGAGCTGTTTTTT.

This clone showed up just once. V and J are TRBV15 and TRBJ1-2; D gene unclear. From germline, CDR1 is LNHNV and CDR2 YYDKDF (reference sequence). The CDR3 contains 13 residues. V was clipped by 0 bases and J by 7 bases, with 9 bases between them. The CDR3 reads CATSRDHVSGYTF. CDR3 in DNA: TGTGCCACCAGCAGAGATCATGTCTCTGGCTACACCTTC.

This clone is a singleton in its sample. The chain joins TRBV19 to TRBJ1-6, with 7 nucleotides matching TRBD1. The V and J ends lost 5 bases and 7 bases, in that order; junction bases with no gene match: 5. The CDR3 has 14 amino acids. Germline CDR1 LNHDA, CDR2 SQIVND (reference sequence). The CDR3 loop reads CASSPGTVNSPLHF. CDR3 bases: TGTGCCAGTAGTCCCGGGACAGTCAATTCACCCCTCCACTTT.

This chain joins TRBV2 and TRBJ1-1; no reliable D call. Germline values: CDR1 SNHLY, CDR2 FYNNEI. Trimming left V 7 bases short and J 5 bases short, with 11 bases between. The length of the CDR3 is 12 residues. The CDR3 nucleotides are TGTGCCAGCATAGGGCGGAGAACTGAAGCTTTCTTT. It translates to CASIGRRTEAFF.

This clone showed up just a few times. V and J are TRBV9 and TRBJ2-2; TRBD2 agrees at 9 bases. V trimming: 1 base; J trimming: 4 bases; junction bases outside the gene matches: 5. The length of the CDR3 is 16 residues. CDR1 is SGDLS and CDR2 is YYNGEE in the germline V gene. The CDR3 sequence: CASSVPAGGATGELFF. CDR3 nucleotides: TGTGCCAGCAGCGTACCCGCGGGAGGGGCCACCGGGGAGCTGTTTTTT.

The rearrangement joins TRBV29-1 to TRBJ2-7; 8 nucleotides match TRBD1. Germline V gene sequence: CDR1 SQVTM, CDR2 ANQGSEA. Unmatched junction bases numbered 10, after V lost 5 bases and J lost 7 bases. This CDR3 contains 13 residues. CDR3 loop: CSVKGQGAGEQYF. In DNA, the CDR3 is TGCAGCGTTAAGGGGCAGGGGGCAGGGGAGCAGTACTTC.

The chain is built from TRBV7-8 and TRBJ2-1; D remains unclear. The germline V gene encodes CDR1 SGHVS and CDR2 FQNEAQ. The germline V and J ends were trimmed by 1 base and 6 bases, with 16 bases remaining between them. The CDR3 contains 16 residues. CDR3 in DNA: TGTGCCAGCAGCTTAGTTTGGGGTCCTCTCTCCAATGAGCAGTTCTTC. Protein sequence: CASSLVWGPLSNEQFF.

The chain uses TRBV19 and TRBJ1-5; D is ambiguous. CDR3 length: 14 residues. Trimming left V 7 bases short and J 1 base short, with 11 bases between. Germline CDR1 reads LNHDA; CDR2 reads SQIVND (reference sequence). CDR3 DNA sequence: TGTGCCAGTATCCTTTTGGGGAGCAATCAGCCCCAGCATTTT. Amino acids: CASILLGSNQPQHF.

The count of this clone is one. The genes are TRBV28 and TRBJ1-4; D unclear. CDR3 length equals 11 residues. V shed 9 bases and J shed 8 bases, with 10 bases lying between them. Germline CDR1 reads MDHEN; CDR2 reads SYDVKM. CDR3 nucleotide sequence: TGTGCCAGTGCGGATGAGGAAAAACTGTTTTTT. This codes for CASADEEKLFF.